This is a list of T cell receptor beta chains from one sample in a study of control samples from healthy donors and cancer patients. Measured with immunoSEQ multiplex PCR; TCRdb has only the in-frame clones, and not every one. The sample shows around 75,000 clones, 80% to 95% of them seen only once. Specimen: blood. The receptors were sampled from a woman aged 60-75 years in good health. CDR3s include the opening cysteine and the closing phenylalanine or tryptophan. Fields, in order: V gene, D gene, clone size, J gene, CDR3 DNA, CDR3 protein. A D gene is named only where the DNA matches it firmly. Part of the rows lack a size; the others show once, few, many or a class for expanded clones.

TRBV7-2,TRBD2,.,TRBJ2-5,TGTGCCAGCAGCTTAAGTAGGGTAGCGGGAGTGGAGACCCAGTACTTC,CASSLSRVAGVETQYF
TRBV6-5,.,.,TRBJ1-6,TGTGCCATCCGACGGGCAGCTAACTATTCACCCCTCCACTTT,CAIRRAANYSPLHF
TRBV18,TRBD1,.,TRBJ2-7,TGTGCCAGCTCACCATCCGACAGGGACGAGCAGTACTTC,CASSPSDRDEQYF
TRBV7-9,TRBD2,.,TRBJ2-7,TGTGCCAGCAGCTTAGCGCTCGGGGGGCAGAGCGGGAGCGAGCAGTACTTC,CASSLALGGQSGSEQYF
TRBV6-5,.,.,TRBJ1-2,TGTGCCAGCAGTACCGTCGGAGGCTGGGGCTACACCTTC,CASSTVGGWGYTF
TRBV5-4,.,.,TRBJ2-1,TGTGCCAGCAGCAGGGACGTAAACAATGAGCAGTTCTTC,CASSRDVNNEQFF
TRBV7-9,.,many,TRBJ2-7,TGTGCCAGCAGTTCCACGGAGCGAGCAGCCTACGAGCAGTACTTC,CASSSTERAAYEQYF
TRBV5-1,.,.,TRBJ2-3,TGCGCCAGCAGCTTGGAACCAGATACGCAGTATTTT,CASSLEPDTQYF
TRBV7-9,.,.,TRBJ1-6,TGTGCCAGCAGATCCGGGAGGCAGCCCTATAATTCACCCCTCCACTTT,CASRSGRQPYNSPLHF
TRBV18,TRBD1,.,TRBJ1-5,TGTGCCAGCTCACCAACCGGGACAGGCAATCAGCCCCAGCATTTT,CASSPTGTGNQPQHF
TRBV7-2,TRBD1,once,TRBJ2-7,TGTGCCAGCAGCGCGCAGCCCGGGACAGGGGGCGAGCAGTACTTC,CASSAQPGTGGEQYF
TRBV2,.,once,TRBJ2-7,TGTGCCAGCAGTGACGAATACGAGCAGTACTTC,CASSDEYEQYF
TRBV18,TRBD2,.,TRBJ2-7,TGTGCCAGCTCACCGACGACTAGCCGCGAGCAGTACTTC,CASSPTTSREQYF
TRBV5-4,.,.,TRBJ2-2,TGTGCCAGCAGTCCAGGGGTAGTCGGGGAGCTGTTTTTT,CASSPGVVGELFF
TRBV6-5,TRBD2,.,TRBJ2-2,TGTGCCAGCACTAGGCGGGAGGGTGTCGGGGAGCTGTTTTTT,CASTRREGVGELFF
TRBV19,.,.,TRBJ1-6,TGTGCCAGTAGTATTGTGGGTCCGGATTCACCCCTCCACTTT,CASSIVGPDSPLHF
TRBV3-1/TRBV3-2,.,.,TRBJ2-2,TGTGCCTCAGGGAGAGGGGAGCTGTTTTTT,CASGRGELFF
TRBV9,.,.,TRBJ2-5,TGTGCCAGCAGCGTAACCCCCCAGGCCCAAGAGACCCAGTACTTC,CASSVTPQAQETQYF
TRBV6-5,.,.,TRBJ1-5,TGTGCCAGCAGCCCAGTGGGGGGGGGCAATCAGCCCCAGCATTTT,CASSPVGGGNQPQHF
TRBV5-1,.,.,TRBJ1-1,TGCGCCAGCACAACTGACAGGCGGGGTGAAGCTTTCTTT,CASTTDRRGEAFF
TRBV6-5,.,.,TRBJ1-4,TGTGCCAGCAGTTATTCCGGGACTAATGAAAAACTGTTTTTT,CASSYSGTNEKLFF
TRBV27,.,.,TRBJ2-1,TGTGCCAGCAGTAGGAGGGGGGACTACAATGAGCAGTTCTTC,CASSRRGDYNEQFF
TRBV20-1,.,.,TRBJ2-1,TGCAGTGCTAGTAGTCGGCGGGAGCAGTTCTTC,CSASSRREQFF
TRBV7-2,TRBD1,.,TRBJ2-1,TGTGCCAGCAGCTTAGCGCCGGGACAGGGTGGGAATGAGCAGTTCTTC,CASSLAPGQGGNEQFF
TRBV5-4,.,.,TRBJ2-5,TGTGCCAGCAGCTTGCAACAGGGCTGGGAGACCCAGTACTTC,CASSLQQGWETQYF
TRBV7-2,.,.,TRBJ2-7,TGTGCCAGCAGCTTAGCGAATGGGGACGAGCAGTACTTC,CASSLANGDEQYF
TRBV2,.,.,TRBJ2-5,TGTGCCAGCGATTCGAGGGGCGGAGGGACCCAGTACTTC,CASDSRGGGTQYF
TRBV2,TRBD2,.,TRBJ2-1,TGTGCCAGCAGCTACACTAGCGGGGGTTACAATGAGCAGTTCTTC,CASSYTSGGYNEQFF
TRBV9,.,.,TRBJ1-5,TGTGCCAGCAGCGTAGATTACAGGGATCAGCCCCAGCATTTT,CASSVDYRDQPQHF
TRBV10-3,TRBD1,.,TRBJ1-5,TGTGCCATCAGTGACCATCGGACAGGGGACAGCAATCAGCCCCAGCATTTT,CAISDHRTGDSNQPQHF
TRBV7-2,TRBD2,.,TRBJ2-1,TGTGCCAGCAGCTTAGGAGTCGGGAGGGCCGCCAATGAGCAGTTCTTC,CASSLGVGRAANEQFF
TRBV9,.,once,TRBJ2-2,TGTGCCAGCAGCGTAGATAGCCGTGGCAGGGAGCTGTTTTTT,CASSVDSRGRELFF
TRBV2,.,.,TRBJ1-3,TGTGCCAGCGGGGCTGGAAACACCATATATTTT,CASGAGNTIYF
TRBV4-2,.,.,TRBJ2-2,TGTGCCAGCAGCCAAGATGGAGGGTGGAACACCGGGGAGCTGTTTTTT,CASSQDGGWNTGELFF
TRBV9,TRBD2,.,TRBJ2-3,TGTGCCAGCAGCGTAGGGTCTAGCGGGGGACTCACAGATACGCAGTATTTT,CASSVGSSGGLTDTQYF
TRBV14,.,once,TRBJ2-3,TGTGCCAGCAGCCAATCTGGAATCACAGATACGCAGTATTTT,CASSQSGITDTQYF